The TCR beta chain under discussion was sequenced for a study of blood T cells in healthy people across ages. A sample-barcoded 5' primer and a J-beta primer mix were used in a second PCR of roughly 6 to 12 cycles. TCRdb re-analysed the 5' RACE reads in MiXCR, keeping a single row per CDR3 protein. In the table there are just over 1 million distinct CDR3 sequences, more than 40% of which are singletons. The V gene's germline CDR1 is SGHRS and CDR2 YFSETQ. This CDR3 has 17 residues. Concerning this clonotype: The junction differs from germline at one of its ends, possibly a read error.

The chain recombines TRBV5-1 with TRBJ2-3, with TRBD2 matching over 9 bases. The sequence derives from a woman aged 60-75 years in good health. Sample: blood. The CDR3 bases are TGCGCCAGCAGCTTGGTAGTTAGCGGGAGAGGCACAGATACGCGGTATTTT. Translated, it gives CASSLVVSGRGTDTRYF.